The clone carrying this T cell receptor (beta chain) was counted between two and nine times. Using immunoSEQ multiplex PCR, the repertoire was profiled, and TCRdb retains in-frame clones only, with some absent. This sample carries some 5,600 clones, 81% of them seen once, and the ten largest clones take under 30%. V lost 6 bases and J 4 bases, leaving 12 bases between the germline ends. Germline CDR1 MNHEY, CDR2 SMNVEV (reference sequence). This CDR3 comprises 13 residues. The data were obtained in a study of OX40 agonist ivuxolimab in advanced cancers. This TCR came from an adult with an advanced solid tumor such as melanoma, head and neck, liver or kidney cancer. The chain employs TRBV27 and TRBJ1-2; D gene unclear. The sequenced sample was CD4+ or CD8+ T cells sorted from blood, obtained in a trial of the OX40 agonist ivuxolimab. CDR3 nucleotide sequence: TGTGCCAGCAGCTTTGACGGGGTCTATGGCTACACCTTC. Its translation is CASSFDGVYGYTF.